This TCR beta chain was profiled in a study of identical twins (dated by TCRdb to about 2016). About the full investigation: The study deep-sequenced TCR alpha and beta repertoires from monozygotic twins, unrelated adults of various ages and cord blood to test whether fetal clonotypes persist. To rule out contamination, the twin experiments were replicated at different times with different library preparation protocols.

Every donor in the study was a healthy Caucasian. The twin cohort comprised three pairs of female monozygotic twins, all aged roughly 18 to 30 years. Positive isolation kits from Invitrogen were used to isolate CD4+ and CD8+ T cell populations. Libraries were built with 5' RACE. Sequenced on an Illumina HiSeq 2000. A universal primer binding site was introduced by template switching, and a unique molecular identifier was present in the final cDNA, enabling accurate counting of TCR cDNA molecules. First-strand cDNA for TCR alpha and beta chains was synthesized from specific primers in the conserved constant-segment region. Each cDNA library was double barcoded, with a SMART-Mk sample barcode plus Illumina barcodes, to control for contamination. Two successive PCR steps introduced TruSeq adapter sequences along with Illumina sample barcodes. Sequencing of the TCR alpha and beta cDNA libraries was done on the Illumina HiSeq platform using custom primers. In the source study's methods: Raw reads were processed with MiGEC to extract unique molecular identifiers, and MiXCR was used to determine CDR3 positions. For each individual, recombination models were inferred using an EM algorithm with the repgenHMM and IGoR tools. Shared clonotype analysis was performed with the tcR package in R, normalizing sharing by the product of cloneset sizes. Out-of-frame nonproductive sequences were analyzed to study raw recombination free of thymic and clonal selection effects. TCRdb reprocessed the public reads (quality trimming at Q25 with fastp, clone calling with MiXCR) and kept in-frame beta chains. Records with the same CDR3 protein are collapsed into one entry carrying the most frequent genes and DNA. TCRdb's processing, not the study's, gives the V and J calls here. This sample lists 350,000 or so distinct CDR3 sequences; approximately 13% were detected once. 7.2% of the sample is in the top ten clones.

Taken from the germline V gene (reference sequence), the CDR1 and CDR2 loops are SGHKS and YYEKEE. The CDR3 sequence holds 14 residues, the cysteine and phenylalanine included. Only the CDR3 portion is preserved as DNA: 42 bases, with reading frame beginning at the first base. The trim is 5 bases for V and 5 bases for J, with a gap of 16 bases between the germline ends. Points on this clonotype: Its antigen has not been determined. No much larger clonotype is one base removed from it; base qualities were not supplied.

Broader findings and caveats from the paper: Because the same donors could not be followed over many years, the conclusions depended on cross-sectional statistical analysis. Excess twin sharing in beta out-of-frame sequences was weaker because fewer shared sequences lowered the signal-to-noise ratio. Zero-insertion analyses could be partly confounded by invariant T cells such as MAIT and iNKT, though diverse VJ usage argued against such confounding for most clonotypes. In monozygotic twins, recombination models systematically underestimated out-of-frame TCR alpha sharing, but the models matched the sharing seen between unrelated individuals. Abundant cord blood beta clonotypes had fewer insertions, young adult naive repertoires showed a similar but weaker trend, and memory repertoires showed no such trend. Out-of-frame TCR alpha sequences shared between twins showed an excess of low generation-probability sequences compared with coincidental sharing between unrelated individuals.

The same data also contributed to another study, on yellow fever vaccine responses in identical twins. As described in the second report: The T cell response to vaccination in identical twins was reported by the authors to appear partly convergent and partly personalized. In the study, vaccine-responding T cell clones were precisely tracked in identical twins.

Sequenced: CD8+ T cells sorted from blood. This receptor chain uses TRBV5-5 and TRBJ2-5; TRBD1 is a possible D gene, resting on 5 matching bases. This clonotype was obtained from a woman between 18 and 29 years old in good health. The nucleotide sequence reads TGTGCCAGCAGATTAGGAGACAGTGAGGAGACCCAGTACTTC. The resulting protein is CASRLGDSEETQYF. Reference TRBV5-5 and TRBJ2-5 proteins supply the regions before and after the CDR3; the full variable domain is: DAGVTQSPTHLIKTRGQQVTLRCSPISGHKSVSWYQQVLGQGPQFIFQYYEKEERGRGNFPDRFSARQFPNYSSELNVNALLLGDSALYLCASRLGDSEETQYFGPGTRLLVL.